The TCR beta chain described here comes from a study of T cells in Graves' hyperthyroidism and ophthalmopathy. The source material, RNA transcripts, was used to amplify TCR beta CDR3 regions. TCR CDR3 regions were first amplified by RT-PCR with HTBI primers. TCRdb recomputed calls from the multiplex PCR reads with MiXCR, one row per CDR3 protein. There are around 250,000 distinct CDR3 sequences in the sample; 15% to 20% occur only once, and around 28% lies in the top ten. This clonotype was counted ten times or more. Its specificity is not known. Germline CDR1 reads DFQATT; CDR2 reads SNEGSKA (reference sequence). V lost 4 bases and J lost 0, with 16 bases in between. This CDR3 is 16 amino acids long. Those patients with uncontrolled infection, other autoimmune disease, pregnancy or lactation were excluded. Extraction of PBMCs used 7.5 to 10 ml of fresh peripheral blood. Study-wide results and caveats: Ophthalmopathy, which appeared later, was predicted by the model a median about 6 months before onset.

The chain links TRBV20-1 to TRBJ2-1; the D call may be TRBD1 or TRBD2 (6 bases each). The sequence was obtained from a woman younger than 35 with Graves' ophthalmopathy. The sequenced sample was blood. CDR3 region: CSANERGVSSYNEQFF. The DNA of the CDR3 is TGCAGTGCTAACGAAAGGGGGGTTAGCTCCTACAATGAGCAGTTCTTC.